The present T cell receptor (beta chain) was sequenced within a study of blood T cell repertoires in COVID-19. Using immunoSEQ multiplex PCR, the repertoire was profiled, and TCRdb retains in-frame clones only, with some absent. The sample yields under 200,000 clones, 70% to 90% seen once. This CDR3 spans 12 amino acids. The germline CDR1 and CDR2 sequences are MNHEY and SVGAGI. The V and J ends lost 6 bases and 0 bases respectively, with 6 bases between them. V gene TRBV6-5 combines with J gene TRBJ2-7, with D unresolved. The sequence was obtained from an elderly woman with acute or convalescent COVID-19. Sequencing input: peripheral blood. The CDR3 sequence: CASRAPSYEQYF. The DNA of the CDR3 is TGTGCCAGCAGAGCGCCCTCCTACGAGCAGTACTTC.